This T cell receptor beta chain was identified in a study of T-cell reconstitution after alpha-beta-depleted transplantation in children. Preparing the TCRbeta library involved the use of unique molecular identifiers. TCRdb reprocessed the PCR reads with MiXCR, giving one entry per CDR3 protein. The profile shows some 600,000 distinct CDR3 sequences, 15% to 20% of them singletons. The germline gives CDR1 SGHDT, CDR2 YYEEEE. There are 15 residues in the CDR3. V was trimmed by 0 bases and J by 7 bases, leaving 11 bases between them. The source is a human donor who donated a stem cell graft to a child with acute myeloid leukemia. The rearrangement joins TRBV5-6 to TRBJ1-6; D is unclear. The sample consisted of PBMCs from the stem cell graft donor, taken from the stem cell graft. DNA for the CDR3: TGTGCCAGCAGCTTGGAGACGGTTACAAATTCACCCCTCCACTTT. It encodes CASSLETVTNSPLHF.